These T cell receptor beta chains were read from a single sample in a study of CD8+ T cells in alopecia areata. Repertoires were generated with immunoSEQ multiplex PCR, while TCRdb's copy carries only in-frame clones and drops some. This sample carries under 200,000 clones, 60% of them seen once, and the ten largest clones take 12% to 15%. The sequencing here drew on CD4+ T cells sorted from blood, taken at week 24, from a patient treated with tofacitinib. These TCRs come from a human donor with alopecia areata. CDR3s include the opening cysteine and the closing phenylalanine or tryptophan. The D gene is left open where the match is weak. The size of a clone is reported for some rows only, either as once, few or many, or as a class for expanded clones.

V gene	clone size	J gene	D gene	CDR3 protein	CDR3 DNA
TRBV25-1	.	TRBJ1-2	.	CASTGGYGYTF	TGTGCCAGCACTGGGGGCTATGGCTACACCTTC
TRBV15	.	TRBJ2-1	.	CATSRVGGPYNEQFF	TGTGCCACCAGCAGAGTGGGGGGGCCCTACAATGAGCAGTTCTTC
TRBV29-1	.	TRBJ2-3	.	CSATIGVINTDTQYF	TGCAGCGCTACTATTGGGGTTATTAATACAGATACGCAGTATTTT
TRBV5-1	.	TRBJ2-3	TRBD1	CASSLEQGGTDTQYF	TGCGCCAGCAGCTTGGAACAGGGGGGAACAGATACGCAGTATTTT
TRBV5-1	few	TRBJ2-7	.	CASSLDQSYEQYF	TGCGCCAGCAGCTTGGACCAGTCCTACGAGCAGTACTTC
TRBV6-6	.	TRBJ2-2	.	CASSYRQGGTGELFF	TGTGCCAGCAGTTACCGGCAGGGGGGCACCGGGGAGCTGTTTTTT
TRBV4-1	.	TRBJ2-2	TRBD2	CASSQQAGGNTGELFF	TGCGCCAGCAGCCAGCAAGCGGGGGGGAACACCGGGGAGCTGTTTTTT
TRBV6-1	few	TRBJ2-5	TRBD2	CASSEARGSIQETQYF	TGTGCCAGCAGTGAAGCGCGGGGGTCCATCCAAGAGACCCAGTACTTC
TRBV11-3	.	TRBJ2-3	.	CASSLEGRRDTQYF	TGTGCCAGCAGCTTAGAGGGAAGGAGAGATACGCAGTATTTT
TRBV6-4	.	TRBJ1-2	TRBD1	CASSPVSGTGGRYTF	TGTGCCAGCAGTCCTGTTTCCGGGACAGGGGGCCGCTACACCTTC
TRBV29-1	few	TRBJ2-6	.	CSVEGISGANVLTF	TGCAGCGTAGAAGGGATCTCTGGGGCCAACGTCCTGACTTTC
TRBV23-1	few	TRBJ1-4	.	CASSRPPVF	TGCGCCAGCAGTCGCCCCCCGGTGTTT
TRBV2	once	TRBJ2-1	TRBD1	CASSGPGTGFRNEQFF	TGTGCCAGCAGTGGACCCGGGACAGGGTTTCGGAATGAGCAGTTCTTC
TRBV9	.	TRBJ2-5	.	CASSQGLLKETQYF	TGTGCCAGCAGCCAGGGACTTCTGAAAGAGACCCAGTACTTC
TRBV20-1	.	TRBJ2-7	.	CSADKGDEQYF	TGCAGTGCCGATAAGGGCGACGAGCAGTACTTC
TRBV2	.	TRBJ1-4	.	CASSVAQGGKLFF	TGTGCCAGCAGTGTGGCCCAGGGAGGAAAACTGTTTTTT
TRBV30	.	TRBJ2-3	.	CAWSVSTGASTDTQYF	TGTGCCTGGAGTGTATCTACGGGGGCTAGCACAGATACGCAGTATTTT
TRBV5-1	.	TRBJ1-5	.	CASSLDGDQPQHF	TGCGCCAGCAGCTTGGACGGGGACCAGCCCCAGCATTTT
TRBV18	few	TRBJ2-1	.	CASSRGNEQFF	TGTGCCAGCTCACGTGGGAATGAGCAGTTCTTC
TRBV6-5	.	TRBJ2-1	TRBD2	CASSYPASGTYNEQFF	TGTGCCAGCAGTTATCCAGCTAGCGGGACTTACAATGAGCAGTTCTTC
TRBV29-1	.	TRBJ1-2	TRBD1	CSAAQGTYGYTF	TGCAGCGCAGCACAGGGGACCTATGGCTACACCTTC
TRBV6-5	few	TRBJ1-1	.	CASSYSMNTEAFF	TGTGCCAGCAGTTACTCGATGAACACTGAAGCTTTCTTT
TRBV29-1	.	TRBJ1-1	.	CSARSDRTTEAFF	TGCAGCGCCCGGTCGGACAGAACCACTGAAGCTTTCTTT
TRBV6-5	few	TRBJ1-2	.	CASRMDINYGYTF	TGTGCCAGCAGGATGGACATTAACTATGGCTACACCTTC
TRBV7-9	.	TRBJ2-2	.	CASSLRSDGELFF	TGTGCCAGCAGCTTAAGGAGTGACGGGGAGCTGTTTTTT
TRBV30	.	TRBJ1-6	TRBD1	CAWTRQGGISPLHF	TGTGCCTGGACGCGGCAGGGGGGAATATCACCCCTCCACTTT